Presented here are 6 T cell receptor beta chains from one specimen sequenced in a study of cytomegalovirus exposure and HLA in healthy donors. PCR involved 60 Vbeta and 13 Jbeta primers. The repertoire was sequenced with immunoSEQ multiplex PCR; TCRdb's copy has only in-frame clones and lacks some. The table shows about 210,000 clones, with about 75% occurring only once. The specimen sequenced was PBMCs. The receptors originated from a male donor in good health and CMV-seronegative.

The chain couples TRBV10-1 to TRBJ2-1; D unresolved. V lost 10 bases and J 4 bases, leaving 14 bases between the germline ends. CDR3 length equals 13 residues. Germline CDR1 reads WNHNN; CDR2 reads SYGVQD (reference sequence). The CDR3 bases are TGCGCCACCCGGAGTAGCAGATACAATGAGCAGTTCTTC. This codes for CATRSSRYNEQFF.

The chain recombines TRBV27 with TRBJ2-7, with unresolved D. CDR1 is MNHEY, CDR2 SMNVEV, per germline (reference sequence). V lost 5 bases to trimming and J lost 0 bases, with 11 bases between them. This CDR3 is built from 14 residues. The CDR3 region is CASSTSSSSYEQYF. The CDR3 DNA reads as TGTGCCAGCAGTACGAGTTCGAGCTCCTACGAGCAGTACTTC.

This chain uses TRBV7-2 with TRBJ2-7, with TRBD2 identical over 8 bases. With 8 bases clipped from V and 3 bases from J, the junction kept 12 bases outside the gene matches. This CDR3 spans 15 amino acids. Per the germline V gene, CDR1 is SGHTA and CDR2 is FQGNSA. CDR3 nucleotides: TGTGCCAGCTCCCAACGGGCGGGAGGCCACTACGAGCAGTACTTC. Translating gives CASSQRAGGHYEQYF.

This chain links TRBV27 with TRBJ2-7, with D possibly being TRBD1 (7 bases). From germline, CDR1 is MNHEY and CDR2 SMNVEV (reference sequence). The CDR3 contains 14 residues. Trimming cost V 5 bases and J 3 bases, with 14 bases left between them. CDR3 bases: TGTGCCAGCAGTCTATATCAGGGGGGCTACGAGCAGTACTTC. This codes for CASSLYQGGYEQYF.

The chain couples TRBV4-1 to TRBJ1-3, with 8 bases aligning to TRBD1. The V gene's germline CDR1 is MGHRA and CDR2 YSYEKL. The junction had 8 bases not matched to a gene; V was cut back by 6 bases and J by 1 base. There are 16 residues in the CDR3. The CDR3 spells CASSLPGTGSGNTIYF. The CDR3 DNA reads TGCGCCAGCAGTCTCCCGGGGACAGGATCTGGAAACACCATATATTTT.

This chain connects TRBV9 to TRBJ1-2, with TRBD1 matching over 7 bases. V trimming: 4 bases; J trimming: 0 bases; junction bases outside the gene matches: 6. The CDR3 loop spans 15 amino acids. The germline gives CDR1 SGDLS, CDR2 YYNGEE. In DNA, the CDR3 is TGTGCCAGCAGCCCTTGGGACAGCTCTAACTATGGCTACACCTTC. Translating gives CASSPWDSSNYGYTF. Together with reference TRBV9 and TRBJ1-2, the CDR3 gives the full variable domain: DSGVTQTPKHLITATGQRVTLRCSPRSGDLSVYWYQQSLDQGLQFLIQYYNGEERAKGNILERFSAQQFPDLHSELNLSSLELGDSALYFCASSPWDSSNYGYTFGSGTRLTVV.